The 29 T cell receptor beta chains below were found in one sample sequenced in a study of siplizumab effects on memory and regulatory T cells. The authors cocultured the mixed lymphocyte reaction cells at 37 degrees C for 6 to 7 days. Their target antigens are unknown. Produced via immunoSEQ multiplex PCR; TCRdb's table is partial and in-frame only. Of approximately 5,700 clones in the sample, about 46% were seen once. Sequencing was done on a sample of CFSE-low (dividing) CD8+ T cells sorted from an allogeneic mixed lymphocyte reaction. The receptors shown here come from a human donor in good health; the cells came from an allogeneic mixed lymphocyte reaction. Some clones in this sample may be carry-over from other donors' samples.

This sequence joins TRBV13 and TRBJ1-3; no clear D. Trimming took off 0 bases at V and 4 bases at J, with 7 bases between the two ends. This CDR3 has 14 amino acids. Germline CDR1 is PRHDT and CDR2 is FYEKMQ (reference sequence). DNA for the CDR3: TGTGCCAGCAGCTTAGGAGTCTCAGGAAACACCATATATTTT. This codes for CASSLGVSGNTIYF.

The chain combines TRBV4-2 with TRBJ2-7; 8 bases map to TRBD2. V was pared by 6 bases and J by 1 base, with 8 bases of the junction left unmatched. CDR3 length: 15 amino acids. Germline loops: CDR1 LGHNA, CDR2 YNFKEQ. DNA of the CDR3: TGTGCCAGCAGACCCTTCGCGGGAGGTTCCTACGAGCAGTACTTC. Amino acids: CASRPFAGGSYEQYF.

The sample holds a few counts of this clone. This chain connects TRBV4-1 to TRBJ2-7, with D possibly matching TRBD2 (5 bases). CDR1 is MGHRA, CDR2 YSYEKL, per germline. The V gene lost 3 bases and the J gene lost 4 bases, with 22 bases spanning the gap. The CDR3 spans 17 residues. In DNA, the CDR3 is TGCGCCAGCAGCCAGTTGGGGAGTAGCGTTAAACCGTACGAGCAGTACTTC. As protein: CASSQLGSSVKPYEQYF.

In its sample, this clone was seen many times. V and J are TRBV19 and TRBJ2-1; the D gene is possibly TRBD2 (6 bases). From germline, CDR1 is LNHDA and CDR2 SQIVND (reference sequence). This CDR3 is built from 14 residues. Trimming left V 5 bases short and J 9 bases short, with 17 bases between. CDR3 region: CASSPQGGGGEQFF. The CDR3 DNA follows: TGTGCCAGTAGTCCTCAGGGAGGAGGCGGTGAGCAGTTCTTC.

This chain connects TRBV14 to TRBJ2-7, with 8 bases identical to TRBD1. The CDR3 runs 13 residues. V trimming: 4 bases; J trimming: 2 bases; junction bases outside the gene matches: 1. Per the germline V gene, CDR1 is SGHDN and CDR2 is FVKESK. DNA for the CDR3: TGTGCCAGCAGCCCGGGACAGGCCTACGAGCAGTACTTC. Its protein product is CASSPGQAYEQYF.

This clone is termed medium-sized (0.01 to 0.1%). V gene TRBV15 combines with J gene TRBJ2-7, with TRBD2 identical over 7 bases. The germline V gene has CDR1 LNHNV and CDR2 YYDKDF (reference sequence). Unmatched junction bases numbered 4, after V lost 5 bases and J lost 0 bases. The CDR3 has 14 amino acids. The CDR3, as DNA: TGTGCCACCAGCGGCGGGGAGGGCTCCTACGAGCAGTACTTC. It is translated as CATSGGEGSYEQYF.

V and J are TRBV28 and TRBJ2-7; a possible D gene is TRBD2 (6 bases). Germline V gene lookup returns CDR1 MDHEN and CDR2 SYDVKM. The CDR3 covers 16 residues. V was cut by 6 bases and J by 0 bases, with 18 bases left in between. The CDR3 nucleotides read TGTGCCAGCAGCCCACTTATCGAGGGAGGCTCCTACGAGCAGTACTTC. It yields the protein CASSPLIEGGSYEQYF.

The chain joins TRBV5-1 to TRBJ1-1; maybe TRBD1 (5 bases). The V end lost 0 bases, the J end lost 10 bases, and 10 bases lay between the germline ends. The CDR3 length is 12 residues. CDR1 is SGHRS and CDR2 is YFSETQ in the germline V gene. CDR3 residues: CASSLEGRGAFF. The DNA for the CDR3 is TGCGCCAGCAGCTTGGAGGGGAGGGGAGCTTTCTTT.

In regard to this clone: Possible read error: a much larger clone is one base away. At the DNA level, this CDR3 is encoded by other sequences in the same sample as well. The rearrangement uses TRBV27 and TRBJ2-1, with 8 nucleotides matching TRBD2. The CDR3 has 13 residues. J lost 10 bases, V lost 8 bases, and 10 bases had no gene match. The germline V gene has CDR1 MNHEY and CDR2 SMNVEV (reference sequence). The CDR3 DNA reads as TGTGCCAGCTGGACGGGGGGGTGGGGGGAGCAGTTCTTC. Residues: CASWTGGWGEQFF.

The V and J genes are TRBV7-9 and TRBJ2-7; D gene uncertain. V was pared by 1 base and J by 6 bases, with 13 bases between. Germline CDR1 and CDR2: SEHNR and FQNEAQ (reference sequence). This CDR3 contains 14 residues. CDR3 amino acids: CASSLVGLHPEQYF. The CDR3 nucleotides read TGTGCCAGCAGCTTAGTTGGGCTCCACCCCGAGCAGTACTTC.

This clone was recorded a few times. The CDR3: CASKVAAGSYEQYF. CDR3 in DNA: TGTGCCAGTAAGGTGGCGGCTGGCTCCTACGAGCAGTACTTC. This chain links TRBV19 with TRBJ2-7, with unresolved D. V lost 7 bases, J lost 0 bases, and 13 bases lay in between. CDR3 length: 14 residues. Germline V CDR1 and CDR2: LNHDA, SQIVND (reference sequence).

This sequence joins TRBV19 and TRBJ1-1, with D perhaps matching TRBD1 (6 bases). There are 13 residues in the CDR3. CDR1 is LNHDA and CDR2 is SQIVND in the germline V gene (reference sequence). The V end was cut by 3 bases, the J end by 5 bases, with 10 bases between. CDR3: CASSIAGDTEAFF. CDR3 nucleotides: TGTGCCAGTAGTATTGCAGGGGATACTGAAGCTTTCTTT.

J is TRBJ2-3 and V is TRBV27, with TRBD2 matching 7 bases. The CDR3 is made up of 15 amino acids. V shed 2 bases and J 1 base; nucleotides not matched to a gene: 3. CDR1 is MNHEY and CDR2 is SMNVEV in the germline V gene (reference sequence). CDR3 amino acids: CASSLLAGGTDTQYF. CDR3 coding DNA: TGTGCCAGCAGTTTACTGGCGGGAGGCACAGATACGCAGTATTTT.

The CDR3 DNA reads TGCGCCAGCAGCCAAAGGTCAGGGGTCTACGAGCAGTACTTC. Translation: CASSQRSGVYEQYF. The chain uses TRBV4-1 and TRBJ2-7; D is perhaps TRBD1 (6 bases). The V and J ends lost 2 bases and 3 bases respectively, with 11 bases between them. The CDR3 length is 14 residues. CDR1 is MGHRA, CDR2 YSYEKL, per germline.

This clone has only one observation. In nucleotides, the CDR3 is TGTGCCAGTAGTATCGGACAGCCCTACGAGCAGTACTTC. Residues: CASSIGQPYEQYF. The V gene is TRBV19, the J gene TRBJ2-7, with D possibly matching TRBD1 (6 bases). The CDR3 covers 13 residues. Trimming took off 3 bases at V and 2 bases at J, with 8 bases between the two ends. CDR1 is LNHDA, CDR2 SQIVND, per germline (reference sequence).

This clone showed up just a few times. The chain couples TRBV21-1 to TRBJ1-2; no check of the table's D call, TRBD1, against the DNA was made. TRBV21-1 has pseudogene status. This CDR3 is built from 14 residues. CDR3 in amino acids: CASSSGHPYGGYTF. The DNA of the CDR3 is TGTGCCAGCAGCAGCGGACACCCCTATGGTGGCTACACCTTC.

J is TRBJ2-3 and V is TRBV11-3; 11 bases map to TRBD2. Germline CDR1 reads SGHNT; CDR2 reads YENEEA. The CDR3 contains 18 residues. J lost 1 base, V lost 6 bases, and 12 bases had no gene match. CDR3 protein: CASSALAGVLLGTDTQYF. Here the CDR3 DNA reads TGTGCCAGCAGTGCACTAGCGGGAGTTTTATTGGGCACAGATACGCAGTATTTT.

The chain has TRBV18 and TRBJ2-1, with 10 bases that match TRBD1. This CDR3 has 15 residues. The V segment lost 6 bases and the J segment 9 bases; nucleotides outside the gene matches: 11. Germline V gene data show CDR1 as KGHSH and CDR2 as LQKENI. CDR3 sequence reads: CASSSPGTGAGEQFF. DNA for the CDR3: TGTGCCAGCTCGTCCCCCGGGACAGGGGCGGGTGAGCAGTTCTTC.

The chain is built from TRBV5-1 and TRBJ2-3; 10 bases are shared with TRBD2. V was pared by 7 bases and J by 5 bases, with 10 bases of the junction left unmatched. The CDR3 sequence is 15 residues long. Germline values: CDR1 SGHRS, CDR2 YFSETQ. In DNA form, the CDR3 reads TGCGCCAGCCGGGCCTCTAGCGGGAGTTTAGATACGCAGTATTTT. This sequence encodes CASRASSGSLDTQYF.

The chain uses TRBV27 and TRBJ2-1; 10 nucleotides match TRBD2. V lost 7 bases, J lost 4 bases, and 7 bases stayed unmatched. The CDR3 contains 15 residues. Germline-derived CDR1 and CDR2 are MNHEY and SMNVEV (reference sequence). The chain's CDR3 is CASNFVAGGYNEQFF. CDR3 bases: TGTGCCAGCAATTTCGTAGCGGGAGGTTACAATGAGCAGTTCTTC.

This clone was counted at least ten times. The rearrangement joins TRBV30 to TRBJ1-2, with D possibly TRBD1 on 5 matching bases. The CDR3 is made up of 13 amino acids. In germline, CDR1 is GTSNPN, CDR2 SVGIG (reference sequence). Trimming pared 3 bases from V and 6 bases from J, leaving 14 bases between. For the CDR3, the DNA is TGTGCCTGGAGCTGGGGAGGGGAGGATGGCTACACCTTC. Translated: CAWSWGGEDGYTF.

J is TRBJ1-1 and V is TRBV5-1; tentative D call: TRBD1 (5 bases). The length of the CDR3 is 13 residues. The V end was cut by 4 bases, the J end by 4 bases, with 11 bases between. Germline loops: CDR1 SGHRS, CDR2 YFSETQ. CDR3 residues: CASSLAGSTEAFF. DNA for the CDR3: TGCGCCAGCAGCCTAGCAGGGAGCACTGAAGCTTTCTTT.

The V and J genes are TRBV4-1 and TRBJ2-7, with D possibly being TRBD2 (6 bases). The germline V gene encodes CDR1 MGHRA and CDR2 YSYEKL. The CDR3 is 13 amino acids. The V and J ends lost 3 bases and 6 bases respectively, with 12 bases between them. The DNA of the CDR3 is TGCGCCAGCAGCCAGGCGGGAACGAGCGAGCAGTACTTC. Encoded protein: CASSQAGTSEQYF.

This sequence joins TRBV14 and TRBJ1-1, with D maybe TRBD1 (5 bases). Trimming stripped 0 bases from V and 1 base from J, with 27 bases between. Germline-derived CDR1 and CDR2 are SGHDN and FVKESK. The CDR3 is 21 amino acids. The CDR3 is CASSQERDEAGKALWNTEAFF. The CDR3 nucleotides are TGTGCCAGCAGCCAAGAAAGGGATGAGGCAGGGAAGGCTTTATGGAACACTGAAGCTTTCTTT.

This clone was recorded a few times. The rearrangement joins TRBV7-6 to TRBJ2-7, with TRBD2 matching over 8 bases. V trimming: 1 base; J trimming: 3 bases; junction bases outside the gene matches: 5. The germline CDR1 and CDR2 sequences are SGHVS and FNYEAQ. The CDR3 has 15 residues. The CDR3 region is CASSLEIAGNYEQYF. The DNA for the CDR3 is TGTGCCAGCAGCTTAGAAATAGCGGGAAACTACGAGCAGTACTTC.

CDR3 coding DNA: TGTGCCAGCAGTAAGGGGGCCCTGAACACTGAAGCTTTCTTT. Protein sequence: CASSKGALNTEAFF. The chain has TRBV27 and TRBJ1-1, with 7 bases matching TRBD1. Germline assignment: CDR1 MNHEY and CDR2 SMNVEV (reference sequence). V lost 5 bases and J lost 0; bases outside the gene matches: 3. This CDR3 is 14 amino acids long.

The rearrangement joins TRBV18 to TRBJ1-1, with D tentatively TRBD1 (5 bases). CDR1 KGHSH and CDR2 LQKENI come from the germline V gene. The CDR3 extends over 14 amino acids. Trimming removed 7 bases at V and 0 bases at J, with 12 bases between. CDR3 amino acids: CASFPGPLNTEAFF. Written as DNA, the CDR3 is TGTGCCAGCTTCCCGGGACCGTTGAACACTGAAGCTTTCTTT.

The chain has TRBV6-1 and TRBJ2-1; tentatively, D is TRBD1 or TRBD2 (5 bases each). Germline V lookup: CDR1 MNHNS, CDR2 SASEGT. The ends were cut back, 2 bases at V and 7 bases at J, with 15 bases in the middle. The CDR3 extends over 15 amino acids. The CDR3 reads CASSESRGAWNEQFF. For the CDR3, the DNA is TGTGCCAGCAGTGAATCTCGGGGCGCTTGGAATGAGCAGTTCTTC.

As for this clone: A far larger clone is one base from this, pointing to a likely read error. The chain combines TRBV7-9 with TRBJ1-2, with a possible D match to TRBD1 (5 bases). V was pared by 5 bases and J by 8 bases, with 15 bases between. This CDR3 has 13 amino acids. Germline assignment: CDR1 SEHNR and CDR2 FQNEAQ (reference sequence). Here the CDR3 reads CASSLGGVRGYTF. DNA for the CDR3: TGTGCCAGCAGCCTCGGGGGGGTGCGGGGCTACACCTTC.